This T cell receptor beta chain was sequenced in a study of shared clonotypes between healthy human individuals. Positively selected for CCR7, the CD45RO-negative cells used as naive CD8 cells excluded terminally differentiated effector memory CD45RA+ cells. CDR3 length: 17 amino acids. In germline, CDR1 is LGHNA, CDR2 YNFKEQ. V lost 2 bases and J 4 bases, leaving 20 bases between the germline ends. Study results and limitations: Clonotypes shared by all four sorted-subset donors had higher generation probabilities than non-shared clonotypes.

Points on this clone: No antigen is known for it.

Template for every sorted-subset replicate PCR totaled 200 to 250 ng DNA, about 30,000 T cell genomes. Some clones are missing from TCRdb's copy, which holds only in-frame ones; the method was immunoSEQ multiplex PCR. The table has nearly 2 million clones, about 95% seen once. The rearrangement links TRBV4-2 to TRBJ2-5; D is possibly TRBD2 (6 bases). This receptor was identified in a man younger than 35 in good health. The sample consisted of naive CD8+ T cells sorted from blood. The CDR3 loop reads CASSQQSWGEAGETQYF. The DNA for the CDR3 is TGTGCCAGCAGCCAACAAAGTTGGGGGGAGGCTGGAGAGACCCAGTACTTC.